Presented here are 31 T cell receptor beta chains from one specimen sequenced in a study of cytomegalovirus exposure and HLA in healthy donors. A multiplex PCR was run with 60 Vbeta primers and 13 Jbeta primers. Sequencing was performed with immunoSEQ multiplex PCR; in TCRdb, only in-frame clones are kept and a portion is missing. The sample shows some 190,000 clones, around 76% of them seen only once. Sequencing input: PBMCs. These receptors all stem from a man aged 40-49 years in good health and CMV-seronegative.

This clone is a singleton in its sample. The rearrangement uses TRBV18 and TRBJ1-5; maybe TRBD1 (6 bases). The V gene's germline CDR1 is KGHSH and CDR2 LQKENI. The V gene lost 0 bases and the J gene lost 1 base, with 16 bases spanning the gap. The CDR3 consists of 18 residues. In nucleotides, the CDR3 is TGTGCCAGCTCACCACCTAGCTGGGGGCAAGGGAGCAATCAGCCCCAGCATTTT. It specifies CASSPPSWGQGSNQPQHF.

The table lists this clone with a few counts. The genes are TRBV5-5 and TRBJ1-5; 8 nucleotides match TRBD1. V shed 4 bases and J 6 bases; nucleotides not matched to a gene: 21. Germline CDR1 is SGHKS and CDR2 is YYEKEE (reference sequence). This CDR3 has 19 amino acids. CDR3 in amino acids: CASSTQGAGSLGGGQPQHF. As DNA, the CDR3 is TGTGCCAGCAGCACCCAGGGGGCAGGCTCTCTGGGGGGTGGTCAGCCCCAGCATTTT.

The rearrangement joins TRBV29-1 to TRBJ1-1; 8 bases align to TRBD1. This CDR3 has 15 residues. V was pared by 3 bases and J by 1 base, with 7 bases of the junction left unmatched. Germline CDR1 reads SQVTM; CDR2 reads ANQGSEA. The CDR3 DNA is TGCAGCGTTGACCGGGGCAGGGGGCCGAACACTGAAGCTTTCTTT. Amino acids: CSVDRGRGPNTEAFF.

This clone was found once. V and J are TRBV6-1 and TRBJ2-7; D is undetermined. Trimming removed 11 bases from V and 3 bases from J, with 14 bases in between. This CDR3 comprises 12 residues. Germline V gives CDR1 MNHNS, CDR2 SASEGT. The CDR3 region is CAVTEFGYEQYF. In DNA form, the CDR3 reads TGTGCCGTTACAGAATTCGGCTACGAGCAGTACTTC.

The chain joins TRBV30 to TRBJ2-5; D gene uncertain. Trimming took 4 bases from V and 4 from J, leaving 10 bases between them. Germline CDR1 and CDR2: GTSNPN and SVGIG (reference sequence). The CDR3 length is 12 residues. The CDR3 coding sequence is TGTGCCTGGACGTCCCGCGGAGAGACCCAGTACTTC. This translates into CAWTSRGETQYF.

The chain uses TRBV6-4 and TRBJ2-3; 9 nucleotides line up with TRBD1. Losses at the gene ends were 4 bases for V and 5 bases for J; bases not matched to a gene: 1. Germline lookup yields CDR1 MRHNA and CDR2 SNTAGT. The CDR3 consists of 13 residues. The CDR3 coding sequence is TGTGCCAGCAGTGCGGACAGGGGAGATACGCAGTATTTT. This encodes CASSADRGDTQYF.

Of note for this clone: The junction departs from germline at one end; a sequencing error may be responsible. The CDR3 spells CASSVDISRTGELFF. The CDR3 nucleotides are TGTGCTAGCAGCGTCGATATTAGCCGTACCGGGGAGCTGTTTTTT. This chain links TRBV7-7 with TRBJ2-2, with D uncertain. Germline V gene lookup returns CDR1 SSHAT and CDR2 FNYEAQ (reference sequence). The CDR3 consists of 15 residues.

The V gene is TRBV15, the J gene TRBJ2-4, with a weak D call TRBD1 (5 bases). V lost 0 bases, J lost 6 bases, and 18 bases lay in between. Germline CDR1 is LNHNV and CDR2 is YYDKDF (reference sequence). The CDR3 sequence is 17 residues long. The CDR3 sequence: CATSRENQGRSGNIQYF. CDR3 sequence (DNA): TGTGCCACCAGCAGAGAGAATCAGGGTCGGAGTGGAAACATTCAGTACTTC.

V gene TRBV25-1 combines with J gene TRBJ1-1, with 7 bases matching TRBD1. CDR1 is MGHDK and CDR2 is SYGVNS in the germline V gene. The CDR3 length is 15 residues. Trimming cost V 1 base and J 5 bases; bases outside gene matches: 7. The CDR3 region has the DNA TGTGCCAGCAGTGAATGGAAGGGGGCTGCTACTGAAGCTTTCTTT. It is translated as CASSEWKGAATEAFF.

This clone appeared a single time. This chain joins TRBV6-5 and TRBJ2-3; no clear D. The CDR3 runs 11 residues. Trimming left V 4 bases short and J 7 bases short, with 6 bases between. CDR1 and CDR2 (germline): MNHEY, SVGAGI. CDR3 residues: CASSSQYTQYF. The CDR3 bases are TGTGCCAGCAGTTCCCAGTATACGCAGTATTTT.

This chain joins TRBV4-3 and TRBJ2-3, with 8 bases that match TRBD2. In germline, CDR1 is LGHNA, CDR2 YSLEER. Trimming at V came to 0 bases and at J to 4 bases, leaving 9 bases not matched to a gene. The CDR3 runs to 17 residues. The CDR3 coding sequence is TGCGCCAGCAGCCAAGATATCGGACTAGCCCAGTCAGATACGCAGTATTTT. Amino acids: CASSQDIGLAQSDTQYF.

The chain couples TRBV7-2 to TRBJ1-5, with TRBD1 matching 7 bases. The CDR3 is 14 residues long. Trimming at V came to 3 bases and at J to 4 bases, leaving 3 bases not matched to a gene. Germline V gene sequence: CDR1 SGHTA, CDR2 FQGNSA. The CDR3 loop is CASSFPGQNQPQHF. The CDR3 DNA is TGTGCCAGCAGCTTCCCGGGACAGAATCAGCCCCAGCATTTT.

For the CDR3, the DNA is TGTGCCAGCTCACCCAACCGAGTCAACAGGGGCACTCAGCCCCAGCATTTT. Its translation: CASSPNRVNRGTQPQHF. The J gene is TRBJ1-5, the V gene TRBV18; 7 bases are a match to TRBD1. The ends lost 3 bases at V and 6 bases at J; junction bases unmatched: 14. The CDR3 length is 17 residues. Germline values: CDR1 KGHSH, CDR2 LQKENI.

The V and J genes are TRBV5-1 and TRBJ2-3; D possibly corresponds to TRBD2 (6 bases). V gave up 4 bases and J gave up 6 bases, with 18 bases separating them. This CDR3 contains 15 residues. Germline CDR1 SGHRS, CDR2 YFSETQ. The CDR3: CASSVTSGGGDTQYF. In nucleotides, the CDR3 is TGCGCCAGCAGCGTGACTAGTGGCGGAGGCGATACGCAGTATTTT.

This clone has a single count. This sequence joins TRBV5-5 and TRBJ2-2; 9 bases line up with TRBD1. The germline V gene encodes CDR1 SGHKS and CDR2 YYEKEE (reference sequence). This CDR3 spans 17 amino acids. The junction had 6 bases not matched to a gene; V was cut back by 0 bases and J by 3 bases. Here the CDR3 reads CASSLALGTGYTGELFF. The CDR3 region has the DNA TGTGCCAGCAGCTTGGCCCTCGGGACAGGGTACACCGGGGAGCTGTTTTTT.

This clone was observed once. The rearrangement joins TRBV11-2 to TRBJ1-2, with 8 nucleotides matching TRBD1. The germline CDR1 and CDR2 sequences are SGHAT and FQNNGV. The CDR3 runs to 15 residues. After removal of 4 bases from V and 2 bases from J, the junction contained 6 bases not matched to a gene. Here the CDR3 DNA reads TGTGCCAGCAGCTCCGACAGGGGACCCAACTATGGCTACACCTTC. Its translation is CASSSDRGPNYGYTF.

The rearrangement links TRBV27 to TRBJ2-7; TRBD2 aligns across 10 bases. The CDR3 is made up of 13 amino acids. V lost 4 bases to trimming and J lost 11 bases; unmatched junction nucleotides: 8. Germline loops: CDR1 MNHEY, CDR2 SMNVEV (reference sequence). The CDR3 region has the DNA TGTGCCAGCAGTTCACTAGCGGGGATGAGAAAGTACTTC. It yields the protein CASSSLAGMRKYF.

The J gene is TRBJ1-2, the V gene TRBV6-5, with a weak D call TRBD1 (6 bases). Germline-derived CDR1 and CDR2 are MNHEY and SVGAGI. The CDR3 length is 15 residues. The V end was cut by 2 bases, the J end by 6 bases, with 16 bases between. The CDR3 DNA is TGTGCCAGCAGTTACCCAGGGGCAGGGTATAATGGCTACACCTTC. Translating it yields CASSYPGAGYNGYTF.

The genes are TRBV6-5 and TRBJ1-2; 7 bases are shared with TRBD1. CDR3 size: 13 residues. J was trimmed by 6 bases and V by 5 bases; bases with no gene match: 6. CDR1 is MNHEY and CDR2 is SVGAGI in the germline V gene. The CDR3 protein is CASSRDRVDGYTF. The CDR3 nucleotides read TGTGCCAGCAGTCGAGACAGGGTGGATGGCTACACCTTC.

The chain couples TRBV5-4 to TRBJ2-6; D perhaps matches TRBD1 (5 bases). The CDR3 runs 14 residues. V was trimmed by 0 bases and J by 4 bases, leaving 5 bases between them. CDR1 is SGHNT, CDR2 YYREEE, per germline (reference sequence). The CDR3 DNA is TGTGCCAGCAGCTTGGGGACAGGGGCCAACGTCCTGACTTTC. It codes for CASSLGTGANVLTF.

This chain links TRBV5-6 with TRBJ1-2; possible D gene TRBD1, 5 bases. CDR3 length equals 13 residues. Germline V lookup: CDR1 SGHDT, CDR2 YYEEEE. Trimming took 0 bases from V and 10 from J, leaving 13 bases between them. The CDR3: CASSLDRTIDYTF. CDR3 DNA: TGTGCCAGCAGCTTGGATAGGACAATCGACTACACCTTC.

The CDR3 loop is CATSRVRTGGAYEQYF. CDR3 DNA sequence: TGTGCCACCAGCAGAGTTAGGACAGGCGGAGCCTACGAGCAGTACTTC. The genes are TRBV15 and TRBJ2-7; 7 bases align to TRBD1. Germline loops: CDR1 LNHNV, CDR2 YYDKDF (reference sequence). The CDR3 length is 16 residues. The junction had 8 bases not matched to a gene; V was cut back by 1 base and J by 2 bases.

This sequence joins TRBV27 and TRBJ1-5; tentative D call: TRBD1 (5 bases). V lost 5 bases and J lost 7, with 18 bases in between. CDR3 length equals 15 residues. Germline CDR1 is MNHEY and CDR2 is SMNVEV (reference sequence). The CDR3: CASSAQYGAVQPQHF. As DNA, the CDR3 is TGTGCCAGCAGTGCACAGTATGGGGCGGTGCAGCCCCAGCATTTT.

The CDR3 region is CASSLSTDEQYF. In DNA form, the CDR3 reads TGTGCCAGCAGCTTAAGCACGGACGAGCAGTACTTC. The V and J genes are TRBV11-3 and TRBJ2-7; D gene uncertain. The V end was cut by 2 bases, the J end by 5 bases, with 7 bases between. The germline gives CDR1 SGHNT, CDR2 YENEEA. The CDR3 is 12 amino acids. Supplemented by reference TRBV11-3 and TRBJ2-7, the full variable domain reads EAGVVQSPRYKIIEKKQPVAFWCNPISGHNTLYWYLQNLGQGPELLIRYENEEAVDDSQLPKDRFSAERLKGVDSTLKIQPAELGDSAVYLCASSLSTDEQYFGPGTRLTVT.

This chain uses TRBV5-4 with TRBJ2-6; 12 bases map to TRBD1. The CDR3 is 17 residues long. With 3 bases clipped from V and 1 base from J, the junction kept 2 bases outside the gene matches. Germline CDR1 and CDR2: SGHNT and YYREEE (reference sequence). The CDR3 loop reads CASSWDRGRSGANVLTF. CDR3 bases: TGTGCCAGCAGCTGGGACAGGGGGCGGTCTGGGGCCAACGTCCTGACTTTC.

The chain recombines TRBV6-1 with TRBJ2-2; D perhaps matches TRBD1 (6 bases). Germline V gene sequence: CDR1 MNHNS, CDR2 SASEGT. The CDR3 length is 13 residues. V was shortened by 6 bases and J by 5 bases, with 10 bases between the two germline ends. As DNA, the CDR3 is TGTGCCAGCAGGGGGGCAGGAACCGGGGAGCTGTTTTTT. Encoded protein: CASRGAGTGELFF.

This clone was seen a few times. The chain carries TRBV7-9 and TRBJ1-2, with a weak D call TRBD1 (5 bases). The CDR3 sequence is 13 residues long. V lost 5 bases and J lost 6, with 13 bases in between. The germline V gene has CDR1 SEHNR and CDR2 FQNEAQ (reference sequence). The CDR3 bases are TGTGCCAGCAGCGCCAGACAAGGGGATGGCTACACCTTC. Protein product: CASSARQGDGYTF.

The table lists this clone with a count of one. The chain links TRBV9 to TRBJ1-6; D is possibly TRBD1 (6 bases). Trimming took 6 bases from V and 6 from J, leaving 13 bases between them. This CDR3 has 14 amino acids. Germline lookup yields CDR1 SGDLS and CDR2 YYNGEE. The CDR3 region is CASTGQFRNSPLHF. CDR3 DNA: TGTGCCAGCACCGGACAGTTCCGTAATTCACCCCTCCACTTT.

The table lists this clone with a few counts. The chain carries TRBV4-1 and TRBJ2-1, with 7 bases aligning to TRBD2. Trimming removed 1 base from V and 6 bases from J; junction bases left unmatched: 12. Germline CDR1 reads MGHRA; CDR2 reads YSYEKL. This CDR3 comprises 17 residues. The CDR3 bases are TGCGCCAGCAGCCAAGGCCCCTCGCGGGAGAGAACCAATGAGCAGTTCTTC. This encodes CASSQGPSRERTNEQFF.

This clone was observed once. V is TRBV6-5 and J is TRBJ1-2; the D is unclear. V lost 5 bases, J lost 5 bases, and 18 bases lay in between. Per germline, CDR1 MNHEY and CDR2 SVGAGI. This CDR3 has 15 amino acids. CDR3 in amino acids: CASSQLSRGNYGYTF. DNA of the CDR3: TGTGCCAGCAGTCAACTAAGCCGAGGGAATTATGGCTACACCTTC.

V and J are TRBV5-1 and TRBJ2-2, with D possibly being TRBD1 (5 bases). Trimming stripped 4 bases from V and 7 bases from J, with 14 bases between. Germline CDR1 is SGHRS and CDR2 is YFSETQ. The CDR3 totals 14 residues. The CDR3 DNA follows: TGCGCCAGCAGCCCAAGGGGTTGGTTCGGGGAGCTGTTTTTT. It codes for CASSPRGWFGELFF.